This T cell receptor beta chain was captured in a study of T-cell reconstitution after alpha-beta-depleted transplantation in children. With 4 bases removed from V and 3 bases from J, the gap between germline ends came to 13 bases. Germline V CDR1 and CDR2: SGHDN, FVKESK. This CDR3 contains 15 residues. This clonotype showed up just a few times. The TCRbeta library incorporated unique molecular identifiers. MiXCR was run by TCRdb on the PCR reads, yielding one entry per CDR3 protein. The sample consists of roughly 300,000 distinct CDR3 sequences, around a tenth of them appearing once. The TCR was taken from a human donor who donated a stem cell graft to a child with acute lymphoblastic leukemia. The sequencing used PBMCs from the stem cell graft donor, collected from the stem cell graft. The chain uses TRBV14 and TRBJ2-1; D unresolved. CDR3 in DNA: TGTGCCAGCAGCCCCCTCGGCCCTAGCTACAATGAGCAGTTCTTC. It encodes CASSPLGPSYNEQFF.